This TCR beta chain was documented in a study of T cells in Graves' hyperthyroidism and ophthalmopathy (dated by TCRdb to the late 2010s). About the study as a whole: Peripheral blood samples were taken at the time of initial diagnosis, prior to any treatment. A discovery cohort of about 95 patients, 43 with Graves' ophthalmopathy and fewer than 65 with stable Graves' hyperthyroidism, was used to find distinguishing TCR V-J signatures. Prospective prediction of ophthalmopathy was tested in an independent validation cohort consisting of roughly 20 hyperthyroidism patients and approximately 16 patients who later progressed to ophthalmopathy. For training and testing, the 95 to 100 patients in the discovery cohort were randomly divided in a 7:3 ratio. In addition, the study compared T-cell repertoires in thyroid tissue and in blood from a handful of Graves' hyperthyroidism patients. After blood sampling, hyperthyroidism patients were treated with methimazole at a starting dose of 30 mg daily, and ophthalmopathy patients were treated with high-dose intravenous methylprednisolone. According to the paper, TCR Vbeta CDR3 sequencing was carried out on 120 to 150 peripheral blood samples, which came from over 40 ophthalmopathy, around 74 hyperthyroidism and roughly 17 progressor patients.

Comment on this clonotype: Its binding antigen is unknown. No base qualities exist here, and no much larger clone lies one base off it.

Hyperthyroidism patients were newly diagnosed, with disease duration under 2 months, and aged 18 to 65 years. Patients with uncontrolled infections, other autoimmune diseases, pregnancy or lactation were excluded. Clinical symptoms, serum thyroxine and TRAb, thyroid ultrasound, and orbital computed tomography formed the basis for the diagnoses. Blood from progressor patients was collected at the time of first diagnosis with hyperthyroidism, before any ophthalmopathy symptoms had appeared. PBMCs were isolated from about 9.2 ml of fresh peripheral blood by Ficoll-Paque density gradient centrifugation. Progressor patients were initially diagnosed with Graves' hyperthyroidism and developed ophthalmopathy during follow-up. Trizol reagent was used to extract total RNA, and RNA quality was then checked on an Agilent 2100 Bioanalyzer. The TCR beta CDR3 regions were amplified from RNA transcripts. The TCR CDR3 was subjected to a first round of RT-PCR using the HTBI primer set and the Qiagen OneStep RT-PCR kit. Libraries were constructed in a second round of multiplex PCR, after which size selection and purification were performed. Sequencing of the libraries was done on an Illumina HiSeq2000 using paired-end 100 bp reads. The paper's data handling went like this. Raw data were processed with SOAPnuke, discarding reads with adapters, uncalled bases, mean Phred below 15, or no exact constant-primer or identifier match. COPE v1.2.5 was used to merge the high-quality paired reads, and each unique nucleotide sequence was defined as a clonotype. Clonotypes were aligned to IMGT TRBV, TRBD and TRBJ reference segments using MiTCR v1.1. Only V-J combinations with frequency above 0.0001, covering 99% to 99.2% of repertoires, were analysed. A TCS score was defined as the ratio of F50 (clonal expansion) to E x V (chaos), with BLOSUM62-based TCRdist applied between CDR3 peptides within each V-J. Welch's t-statistics and random forest reduced fewer than 550 V-J features to roughly 13, which were used in a naive Bayes classifier (R e1071). TCRdb reanalyzed the raw reads on its own, using fastp at Q25 for trimming and MiXCR for clone calling, and kept in-frame beta chains. Duplicate CDR3 protein sequences are folded into a single record with the most common DNA and genes. These V and J calls are TCRdb output, not the study's own analysis. The sample profile shows 550,000 to 850,000 distinct CDR3 sequences; about 19% of them were found once. Over 15% of the sample rests with the top ten.

Beyond this particular receptor, the publication reports: In cross-validation, a model built on a 13 V-J signature told ophthalmopathy apart from stable hyperthyroidism with just under 90% sensitivity and roughly 81% specificity, and in testing the same model reached 80%/75%. In validation, progression to ophthalmopathy was predicted by the model with nearly 71% sensitivity and roughly 76% specificity, a median of about 6.4 months before onset. Most expanded thyroid clonotypes (frequency above 0.001) were also found in blood, which suggests that blood repertoires may mirror thyroid immune responses. Sample size was not statistically predetermined, and blinding of investigators to group allocation was not performed.

Its CDR3 holds 18 amino acids, cysteine through phenylalanine. Left in the record is the CDR3 DNA by itself, 54 bases read in frame from the first base. The germline V gene yields SGHTA for CDR1 and FQGTGA for CDR2. The germline V and J ends show losses of 0 bases and 2 bases respectively, and no gene match explains 8 bases of the junction. Material: blood. The chain is assembled from TRBV7-3 and TRBJ2-1, with TRBD2 identical over 9 junction bases. The source of this sequence is a woman in her forties or fifties with Graves' hyperthyroidism that later progressed to Graves' ophthalmopathy. The DNA sequence follows: TGTGCCAGCAGCTTAACCACCCATAGCGGGGGTCCCTACAATGAGCAGTTCTTC. The translation is CASSLTTHSGGPYNEQFF.